The T cell receptor beta chain under discussion was sequenced for a study of patients and donors after allogeneic stem cell transplantation (dated by TCRdb to 2018 to 2020). Libraries were constructed by RT-PCR. Instrument on record: NextSeq 550. In-frame beta chains were kept once TCRdb had trimmed the public reads at Q25 with fastp and called clones with MiXCR. Records with the same CDR3 protein are collapsed into one entry carrying the most frequent genes and DNA. Counted in this sample were 25,000 to 35,000 distinct CDR3 sequences; approximately 7% of them appeared once. The ten largest account for about 32% of the sample. This clonotype has a single count. This clone's antigen is unknown. No much larger clone is present one base from it, and per-base qualities are unavailable. One read alone lends weak support. After removal of 9 bases from V and 2 bases from J, the junction retains 5 bases not matched to a gene. Its CDR3 holds 15 amino acids, cysteine through phenylalanine. The retained sequence is limited to the CDR3, 45 bases, with the frame set at the first base. From the germline V gene (reference sequence), CDR1 is MNHNY and CDR2 is SVGAGI.

The material sequenced was blood, either unsorted or a sorted T cell fraction (not recorded which). The sequence was obtained from a human donor who was either an allogeneic HSCT recipient or a stem cell or donor lymphocyte infusion donor (not recorded which). It is not recorded whose cells these are; they may come from a transplant donor. The rearranged chain carries TRBV6-6 and TRBJ2-7, with TRBD2 identical over 15 junction bases. The DNA reads TGTGCCAGTTCAGGGACTAGCGGGAGGCCCTACGAGCAGTACTTC. It codes for CASSGTSGRPYEQYF.